These T cell receptor beta chains were read from a single sample in a study of blood T cell repertoires in COVID-19. Sequencing used immunoSEQ multiplex PCR; TCRdb keeps in-frame clones, though not all of them. This sample has 150,000 to 200,000 clones, with approximately 80% found just once. Specimen: PBMCs or T cells enriched from blood (not recorded which). The receptor set was obtained from a man in his sixties who had been exposed to COVID-19. Each CDR3 is given with its conserved first and last residue. D genes are given only for firm matches. Size values are once, few and many counts, or a class for expanded clones, and some rows have none.

v_gene: TRBV4-2
d_gene: TRBD1
j_gene: TRBJ2-2
abundance: .
CDR3nt: TGTGCCAGCATTGGAGGCCCAGGCATGGGACAGGGAAACACCGGGGAGCTGTTTTTT
CDR3aa: CASIGGPGMGQGNTGELFF

v_gene: TRBV3-1/TRBV3-2
d_gene: .
j_gene: TRBJ1-2
abundance: .
CDR3nt: TGTGCCAGCAGCCAGGCGGGGGTTGGGGGACCCTATGGCTACACCTTC
CDR3aa: CASSQAGVGGPYGYTF

v_gene: TRBV9
d_gene: TRBD1
j_gene: TRBJ2-2
abundance: .
CDR3nt: TGTGCCAGCCAGGACAGGGGGCTTGCGAACACCGGGGAGCTGTTTTTT
CDR3aa: CASQDRGLANTGELFF

v_gene: TRBV5-6
d_gene: TRBD2
j_gene: TRBJ2-2
abundance: .
CDR3nt: TGTGCCAGCAGCTGGACTAGCGGGGTCACCGGGGAGCTGTTTTTT
CDR3aa: CASSWTSGVTGELFF

v_gene: TRBV20-1
d_gene: .
j_gene: TRBJ2-1
abundance: .
CDR3nt: TGCAGTGCTAGTAGGCAGGGCGTCCGCAATGAGCAGTTCTTC
CDR3aa: CSASRQGVRNEQFF

v_gene: TRBV7-2
d_gene: .
j_gene: TRBJ2-3
abundance: .
CDR3nt: TGTGCCACCGGGGTAGGAACATCTCCGAATACGCAGTATTTT
CDR3aa: CATGVGTSPNTQYF

v_gene: TRBV11-2
d_gene: TRBD2
j_gene: TRBJ2-7
abundance: once
CDR3nt: TGTGCCAGCAGCTTAGGAGGTAGCGGGAGGCCAATTTACGAGCAGTACTTC
CDR3aa: CASSLGGSGRPIYEQYF

v_gene: TRBV5-6
d_gene: .
j_gene: TRBJ2-1
abundance: .
CDR3nt: TGTGCCAGCAGCTCCTGGGGGGTCTATTCGACGCAGTTCTTC
CDR3aa: CASSSWGVYSTQFF

v_gene: TRBV28
d_gene: .
j_gene: TRBJ1-1
abundance: .
CDR3nt: TGTGCCAGCAGTTTATTGACAGGACACACTGAAGCTTTCTTT
CDR3aa: CASSLLTGHTEAFF

v_gene: TRBV6-6
d_gene: .
j_gene: TRBJ1-2
abundance: .
CDR3nt: TGTGCCAGCAGCCCCCCTGGGGCAAACTATGGCTACACCTTC
CDR3aa: CASSPPGANYGYTF

v_gene: TRBV5-5
d_gene: TRBD1
j_gene: TRBJ1-5
abundance: .
CDR3nt: TGTGCCAGCGGGTTGGGGATGACAGGGGGCAATCAGCCCCAGCATTTT
CDR3aa: CASGLGMTGGNQPQHF

v_gene: TRBV4-3
d_gene: .
j_gene: TRBJ2-1
abundance: .
CDR3nt: TGCGCCAGTGCCGAAACCGGGACAACCTACAATGAGCAGTTCTTC
CDR3aa: CASAETGTTYNEQFF

v_gene: TRBV4-3
d_gene: .
j_gene: TRBJ1-6
abundance: .
CDR3nt: TGCGCCAGCAGTAATGCCCAGCGAGATTCACCCCTCCACTTT
CDR3aa: CASSNAQRDSPLHF

v_gene: TRBV30
d_gene: TRBD1
j_gene: TRBJ1-1
abundance: once
CDR3nt: TGTGCCTGGAGAGACAGGGCGAACACTGAAGCTTTCTTT
CDR3aa: CAWRDRANTEAFF

v_gene: TRBV28
d_gene: TRBD1
j_gene: TRBJ1-5
abundance: .
CDR3nt: TGTGCCAGCAGTCAAGGGACAGCGAATCAGCCCCAGCATTTT
CDR3aa: CASSQGTANQPQHF

v_gene: TRBV27
d_gene: TRBD1
j_gene: TRBJ1-2
abundance: .
CDR3nt: TGTGCCAGCAGTCCAAGGACAGGGGAAAGCGGCTACACCTTC
CDR3aa: CASSPRTGESGYTF

v_gene: TRBV25-1
d_gene: TRBD2
j_gene: TRBJ2-1
abundance: .
CDR3nt: TGTGCCAGCAGAAGCGGGAGATGGGATGAGCAGTTCTTC
CDR3aa: CASRSGRWDEQFF

v_gene: TRBV19
d_gene: .
j_gene: TRBJ2-5
abundance: .
CDR3nt: TGTGCCAGTAGTATAGGGCACCTAGTGTACCAAGAGACCCAGTACTTC
CDR3aa: CASSIGHLVYQETQYF

v_gene: TRBV7-3
d_gene: TRBD1
j_gene: TRBJ2-3
abundance: .
CDR3nt: TGTGCCAGCAGTTTGGACAGGGGGCACACAGATACGCAGTATTTT
CDR3aa: CASSLDRGHTDTQYF

v_gene: TRBV5-4
d_gene: TRBD1
j_gene: TRBJ1-2
abundance: .
CDR3nt: TGTGCCAGCAGCCCGGGACAGGAGGGCTATGGCTACACCTTC
CDR3aa: CASSPGQEGYGYTF

v_gene: TRBV28
d_gene: TRBD1
j_gene: TRBJ2-5
abundance: .
CDR3nt: TGTGCCAGCACCTTACAAGGGACAGTGGAGACCCAGTACTTC
CDR3aa: CASTLQGTVETQYF

v_gene: TRBV7-2
d_gene: .
j_gene: TRBJ1-4
abundance: few
CDR3nt: TGTGCCAGCAGCTTTTACGGGGGTCCCGCAACTAATGAAAAACTGTTTTTT
CDR3aa: CASSFYGGPATNEKLFF

v_gene: TRBV10-2
d_gene: TRBD2
j_gene: TRBJ2-7
abundance: .
CDR3nt: TGCGCCAGCAGTGAGGGACTAGCGGTCTACGAGCAGTACTTC
CDR3aa: CASSEGLAVYEQYF

v_gene: TRBV6-4
d_gene: TRBD2
j_gene: TRBJ2-1
abundance: .
CDR3nt: TGTGCCAGCAGTGACCAGCGGGAGGTGGGCGAGCAGTTCTTC
CDR3aa: CASSDQREVGEQFF

v_gene: TRBV5-4
d_gene: .
j_gene: TRBJ1-1
abundance: once
CDR3nt: TGTGCCAGCAGCTTTCCCAGGAAAGGAAACACTGAAGCTTTCTTT
CDR3aa: CASSFPRKGNTEAFF

v_gene: TRBV4-3
d_gene: .
j_gene: TRBJ1-2
abundance: few
CDR3nt: TGCGCCAGCAGCCAAGATCGGCTCCGGGGGGGACAAGGCTACACCTTC
CDR3aa: CASSQDRLRGGQGYTF

v_gene: TRBV6-5
d_gene: .
j_gene: TRBJ2-1
abundance: .
CDR3nt: TGTGCCAGCAGTTTGATGATAGCAGACAATGAGCAGTTCTTC
CDR3aa: CASSLMIADNEQFF

v_gene: TRBV5-1
d_gene: .
j_gene: TRBJ2-6
abundance: .
CDR3nt: TGCGCCAGCACCGGGGGTGGAGGGCTCTCTGGGGCCAACGTCCTGACTTTC
CDR3aa: CASTGGGGLSGANVLTF

v_gene: TRBV27
d_gene: .
j_gene: TRBJ1-1
abundance: .
CDR3nt: TGTGCCAGCAGTTTCTTTGGCAGGGGAATGAACACTGAAGCTTTCTTT
CDR3aa: CASSFFGRGMNTEAFF

v_gene: TRBV7-9
d_gene: .
j_gene: TRBJ1-1
abundance: .
CDR3nt: TGTGCCAGCAGCCCCCTCGGGGGGACGGGCACTGAAGCTTTCTTT
CDR3aa: CASSPLGGTGTEAFF